This T cell receptor (beta chain) is from a study of cytomegalovirus exposure and HLA in healthy donors. Study conclusions and caveats: TCR beta V- and J-gene trimming, according to a later analysis, was linked to a missense DCLRE1C variant. TCR sequences were mostly rare, though some public TCRs occurred in many donors.

Healthy bone marrow donors made up the donor group. Both 60 Vbeta primers and 13 Jbeta primers went into the PCR. The data were produced by immunoSEQ multiplex PCR, yet TCRdb's version contains in-frame clones alone and is incomplete. The sample has under 150,000 clones; roughly 72% are singletons. As concerns this clone: Its antigen is currently unknown.

Sequencing input: PBMCs. This TCR was recovered from a woman between 45 and 65 years old in good health and CMV-seronegative.

CDR3 sequence reads: CASSYEGADQPQHF. Here the CDR3 DNA reads TGTGCCAGCAGTTACGAGGGGGCTGATCAGCCCCAGCATTTT. The chain joins TRBV6-5 to TRBJ1-5, with 7 bases lining up with TRBD1. There are 14 residues in the CDR3. J was trimmed by 5 bases and V by 2 bases; bases with no gene match: 3. Germline loops: CDR1 MNHEY, CDR2 SVGAGI.